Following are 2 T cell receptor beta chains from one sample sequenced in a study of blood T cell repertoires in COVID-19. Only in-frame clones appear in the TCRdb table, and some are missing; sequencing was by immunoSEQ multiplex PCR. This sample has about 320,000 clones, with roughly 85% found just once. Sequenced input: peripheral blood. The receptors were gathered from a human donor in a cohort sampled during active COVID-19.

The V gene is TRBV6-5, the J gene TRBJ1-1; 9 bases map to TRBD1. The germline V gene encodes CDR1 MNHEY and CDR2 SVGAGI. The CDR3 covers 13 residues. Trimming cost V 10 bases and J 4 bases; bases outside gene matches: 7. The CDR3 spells CAIPDRGGTEAFF. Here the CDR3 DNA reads TGTGCCATTCCGGACAGGGGTGGCACTGAAGCTTTCTTT.

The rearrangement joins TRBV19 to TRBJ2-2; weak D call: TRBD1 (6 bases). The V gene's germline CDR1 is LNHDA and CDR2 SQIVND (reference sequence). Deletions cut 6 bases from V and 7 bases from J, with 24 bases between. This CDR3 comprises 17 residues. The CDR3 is CASRDLRQGSRNGELFF. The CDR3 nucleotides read TGTGCCAGTAGAGATCTTCGGCAGGGGAGTAGGAACGGGGAGCTGTTTTTT.